One sample yielded the 27 T cell receptor beta chains listed below, sequenced in a study of shared clonotypes between healthy human individuals (dated by TCRdb to the early 2020s). The library was built by means of the immunoSEQ multiplex PCR assay. TCRdb's version of the immuneACCESS table is confined to in-frame rearrangements and falls short of the full clone set. An unresolved V gene accounts for under half of the shortfall where checked; the remainder is of unknown origin. In this sample the table shows about 590,000 clones, about 95% of which occur a single time. The ten largest make up approximately 0.1% of the sample. For the CD8 naive samples, CD45RO-negative cells were positively selected for CCR7, yielding a CD45RA+CCR7+ population from which TemRA cells were excluded. The material sequenced was naive CD8+ T cells sorted from blood. The label giving this sample's cell subset or site can be read as: CD45RA+CCR7+. All receptors come from a young woman in good health.

This chain links TRBV4-2 with TRBJ2-1; D gene ambiguous. The CDR3 spans 17 residues. The germline V gene has CDR1 LGHNA and CDR2 YNFKEQ. The V gene lost 0 bases and the J gene lost 0 bases, with 12 bases spanning the gap. The CDR3 coding sequence is TGTGCCAGCAGCCAAGATATCCCTATCAGCTCCTACAATGAGCAGTTCTTC. Translating it yields CASSQDIPISSYNEQFF.

This chain uses TRBV25-1 with TRBJ1-3; unclear D gene. CDR3 length equals 14 residues. Germline V lookup: CDR1 MGHDK, CDR2 SYGVNS. Between the trimmed V and J ends, which lost 5 bases and 2 bases, there was a span of 10 bases. The CDR3: CASSWPGAGNTIYF. CDR3 DNA: TGTGCCAGCAGTTGGCCGGGTGCTGGAAACACCATATATTTT.

The V and J genes are TRBV2 and TRBJ1-1; TRBD1 matches 7 bases. The CDR3 runs 14 residues. Trimming at V came to 0 bases and at J to 11 bases, leaving 9 bases not matched to a gene. Looked up from germline, CDR1 is SNHLY and CDR2 is FYNNEI. This CDR3 is CASSEAPGQRHAFF. The CDR3 DNA is TGTGCCAGCAGTGAAGCTCCGGGACAGCGGCATGCTTTCTTT.

This chain links TRBV13 with TRBJ2-7, with TRBD2 matching 7 bases. CDR1 and CDR2 from the germline V gene are PRHDT and FYEKMQ (reference sequence). CDR3 length: 15 residues. V lost 8 bases and J lost 0; bases outside the gene matches: 10. CDR3 DNA sequence: TGTGCCAGCGTCTCCACCGGGACTAACTCCTACGAGCAGTACTTC. Protein sequence: CASVSTGTNSYEQYF.

V usage is TRBV5-4 and J usage is TRBJ1-1; D is uncertain. Trimming shortened V by 0 bases and J by 0 bases, and 9 bases separated the two germline ends. The CDR3 totals 15 residues. The germline gives CDR1 SGHNT, CDR2 YYREEE (reference sequence). The CDR3 is CASSLGELMNTEAFF. The DNA of the CDR3 is TGTGCCAGCAGCTTGGGGGAGTTAATGAACACTGAAGCTTTCTTT.

The gene calls are TRBV7-9 and TRBJ2-3; TRBD1 or TRBD2 may be the D gene (5 bases each). V was shortened by 5 bases and J by 3 bases, with 21 bases between the two germline ends. The CDR3 is 17 residues long. Germline loops: CDR1 SEHNR, CDR2 FQNEAQ (reference sequence). CDR3 region: CASSPARMGPPTDTQYF. As DNA, the CDR3 is TGTGCCAGCAGCCCCGCCCGGATGGGACCGCCTACAGATACGCAGTATTTT.

The rearrangement joins TRBV5-4 to TRBJ2-3; maybe TRBD2 (5 bases). The CDR3 runs 14 residues. Between the trimmed V and J ends, which lost 4 bases and 1 base, there was a span of 10 bases. Germline-derived CDR1 and CDR2 are SGHNT and YYREEE (reference sequence). As DNA, the CDR3 is TGTGCCAGCAGCCAGGCCGGGGGCACAGATACGCAGTATTTT. Amino acids: CASSQAGGTDTQYF.

The chain recombines TRBV4-1 with TRBJ2-1, with D perhaps matching TRBD2 (5 bases). CDR1 is MGHRA and CDR2 is YSYEKL in the germline V gene. The CDR3 is 13 amino acids. Trimming shortened V by 3 bases and J by 8 bases, and 11 bases separated the two germline ends. DNA for the CDR3: TGCGCCAGCAGCCATGGGAGAGGCGATGAGCAGTTCTTC. This sequence encodes CASSHGRGDEQFF.

The chain combines TRBV27 with TRBJ1-4; D is ambiguous. Trimming cost V 4 bases and J 0 bases, with 9 bases left between them. Germline V gives CDR1 MNHEY, CDR2 SMNVEV (reference sequence). This CDR3 has 15 amino acids. The CDR3 protein is CASSSQPTTNEKLFF. In DNA, the CDR3 is TGTGCCAGCAGTTCTCAACCAACAACTAATGAAAAACTGTTTTTT.

V usage is TRBV27 and J usage is TRBJ2-7; no firm D call. Germline CDR1 and CDR2: MNHEY and SMNVEV (reference sequence). The CDR3 contains 12 residues. V lost 7 bases to trimming and J lost 5 bases, with 12 bases between them. The chain's CDR3 is CASMGLGDEQYF. The CDR3 DNA reads as TGTGCCAGCATGGGTCTCGGTGACGAGCAGTACTTC.

The chain carries TRBV1 and TRBJ2-7; TRBD1 reflects the table's D call only, with no check against the DNA. TRBV1 is flagged as a pseudogene. The CDR3 loop spans 16 amino acids. The DNA of the CDR3 is TGCACCAGCAGCCAAGAACAGGGGCAGACTCCCTACGAGCAGTACTTC. Amino acid sequence: CTSSQEQGQTPYEQYF.

V gene TRBV4-2 combines with J gene TRBJ2-4; 9 nucleotides line up with TRBD1. Unmatched junction bases numbered 7, after V lost 4 bases and J lost 6 bases. The CDR3 sequence is 15 residues long. Germline CDR1 and CDR2: LGHNA and YNFKEQ. The CDR3 nucleotides read TGTGCCAGCAGCCGGGGACAGGGAAACTTAAACATTCAGTACTTC. Encoded protein: CASSRGQGNLNIQYF.

The rearrangement joins TRBV5-6 to TRBJ2-7; D uncertain. The CDR3 has 14 amino acids. Trimming cost V 1 base and J 1 base, with 9 bases left between them. CDR1 SGHDT and CDR2 YYEEEE come from the germline V gene. CDR3 in amino acids: CASSLSLGSYEQYF. The DNA for the CDR3 is TGTGCCAGCAGCTTGTCGCTCGGTTCCTACGAGCAGTACTTC.

The J gene is TRBJ1-1, the V gene TRBV7-9, with D maybe TRBD1 (6 bases). The ends were cut back, 0 bases at V and 5 bases at J, with 25 bases in the middle. CDR3 length: 19 amino acids. Germline V gene data show CDR1 as SEHNR and CDR2 as FQNEAQ (reference sequence). The CDR3 is CASSLAANPSLGGQTEAFF. The CDR3 bases are TGTGCCAGCAGCTTAGCGGCCAATCCATCTCTAGGGGGTCAAACTGAAGCTTTCTTT.

V gene TRBV6-6 combines with J gene TRBJ2-7, with TRBD2 as a possible D gene (5 bases). The V and J ends lost 4 bases and 3 bases respectively, with 13 bases between them. From germline, CDR1 is MNHNY and CDR2 SVGAGI (reference sequence). This CDR3 spans 14 amino acids. The CDR3 protein is CASSWRTRDYEQYF. Here the CDR3 DNA reads TGTGCCAGCAGTTGGAGGACCCGGGACTACGAGCAGTACTTC.

The chain couples TRBV29-1 to TRBJ2-5, with D tentatively TRBD1 (5 bases). The V end was cut by 6 bases, the J end by 2 bases, with 13 bases between. The CDR3 is 13 residues long. Germline lookup yields CDR1 SQVTM and CDR2 ANQGSEA. The CDR3 is CSVAPRTQETQYF. CDR3 DNA sequence: TGCAGCGTCGCCCCTAGGACACAAGAGACCCAGTACTTC.

The chain couples TRBV27 to TRBJ2-3, with 7 bases fitting TRBD2. V shed 2 bases and J 0 bases; nucleotides not matched to a gene: 5. Germline CDR1 and CDR2: MNHEY and SMNVEV (reference sequence). This CDR3 has 16 residues. CDR3 region: CASSLLAERSTDTQYF. In DNA form, the CDR3 reads TGTGCCAGCAGTTTACTAGCGGAGAGGAGCACAGATACGCAGTATTTT.

This clone appeared once. The rearrangement links TRBV28 to TRBJ1-2; the match to TRBD1 covers 8 bases. CDR3 length equals 16 residues. The germline CDR1 and CDR2 sequences are MDHEN and SYDVKM. The V segment lost 2 bases and the J segment 5 bases; nucleotides outside the gene matches: 10. CDR3 protein: CASSLILSTGGYGYTF. The DNA of the CDR3 is TGTGCCAGCAGTTTAATTCTTAGTACAGGGGGGTATGGCTACACCTTC.

The chain links TRBV23-1 to TRBJ2-7; no clear D gene. TRBV23-1 carries the ORF label, with uncertain function. The CDR3 spans 16 residues. V was trimmed by 2 bases and J by 3 bases, leaving 17 bases between them. The CDR3 coding sequence is TGCGCCAGCAGTCAACCCTTCGTCCCTTACCTCTACGAGCAGTACTTC. Amino acid sequence: CASSQPFVPYLYEQYF.

This clone was detected only a few times. The chain carries TRBV28 and TRBJ2-5; 11 nucleotides line up with TRBD2. CDR3 length equals 15 residues. With 8 bases clipped from V and 0 bases from J, the junction kept 5 bases outside the gene matches. In germline, CDR1 is MDHEN, CDR2 SYDVKM. The CDR3 loop reads CASSWTSGYQETQYF. In nucleotides, the CDR3 is TGTGCCAGCTCATGGACTAGCGGGTACCAAGAGACCCAGTACTTC.

The chain links TRBV27 to TRBJ2-2; D is unresolved. The germline V and J ends were trimmed by 7 bases and 2 bases, with 11 bases remaining between them. The CDR3 extends over 14 amino acids. Germline CDR1 is MNHEY and CDR2 is SMNVEV (reference sequence). CDR3 residues: CASNPPINTGELFF. In DNA, the CDR3 is TGTGCCAGCAATCCACCCATAAACACCGGGGAGCTGTTTTTT.

The chain recombines TRBV27 with TRBJ2-1, with 7 bases fitting TRBD2. The V and J ends lost 8 bases and 3 bases, in that order; junction bases with no gene match: 16. The CDR3 has 17 residues. Germline CDR1 is MNHEY and CDR2 is SMNVEV (reference sequence). CDR3 coding DNA: TGTGCCAGCCGACTAGCTGGGGCGGGATCCTACTACAATGAGCAGTTCTTC. This translates into CASRLAGAGSYYNEQFF.

The V and J genes are TRBV6-5 and TRBJ2-5; no definite D call. The germline gives CDR1 MNHEY, CDR2 SVGAGI. This CDR3 spans 13 amino acids. With 2 bases removed from V and 3 bases from J, the gap between germline ends came to 7 bases. The CDR3, as DNA: TGTGCCAGCAGTTACAATGGCAAAGAGACCCAGTACTTC. Protein product: CASSYNGKETQYF.

This clone was seen only once. The rearrangement uses TRBV6-1 and TRBJ2-7; the D gene is possibly TRBD2 (5 bases). The CDR3 sequence is 13 residues long. Trimming removed 6 bases from V and 2 bases from J, with 11 bases in between. Looked up from germline, CDR1 is MNHNS and CDR2 is SASEGT. The CDR3 sequence: CASSETGAYEQYF. CDR3 in DNA: TGTGCCAGCAGCGAAACCGGGGCCTACGAGCAGTACTTC.

The rearrangement joins TRBV5-4 to TRBJ2-7; 11 bases align to TRBD2. This CDR3 spans 17 amino acids. The junction had 8 bases not matched to a gene; V was cut back by 3 bases and J by 0 bases. Looked up from germline, CDR1 is SGHNT and CDR2 is YYREEE (reference sequence). DNA for the CDR3: TGTGCCAGCAGCTCCGGGACTAGCGGACCATTCTCCTACGAGCAGTACTTC. It codes for CASSSGTSGPFSYEQYF.

The chain has TRBV5-6 and TRBJ2-7; 8 bases line up with TRBD1. Germline CDR1 SGHDT, CDR2 YYEEEE. J lost 2 bases, V lost 0 bases, and 7 bases had no gene match. There are 16 residues in the CDR3. The CDR3 reads CASSLEGDRLTYEQYF. The CDR3 DNA reads as TGTGCCAGCAGCTTGGAGGGGGACAGGCTTACCTACGAGCAGTACTTC.

The chain joins TRBV6-5 to TRBJ2-3, with D perhaps TRBD2 (5 bases). Per germline, CDR1 MNHEY and CDR2 SVGAGI. V lost 2 bases and J lost 6, with 12 bases in between. The CDR3 runs 14 residues. CDR3 loop: CASSYKPTGDTQYF. The CDR3 DNA reads TGTGCCAGCAGTTACAAACCGACGGGGGATACGCAGTATTTT.